This T cell receptor (beta chain) was sequenced during a study of shared clonotypes between healthy human individuals (dated by TCRdb to 2018 to 2020). Describing the broader study: The cohort comprised a couple of women and a few men aged 18 to 49 years. Different laboratories and diverse techniques were used to prepare libraries and sequence TCR repertoires, to increase sequencing depth and limit assay-specific biases. To estimate repertoire size and how much clonotype sharing occurs between individuals, the study deeply sequenced the blood TCR repertoires of five healthy adults. Leukapheresis yielded between about 0.8 and 9.5 billion PBMCs per donor. For each donor, CD4 naive and CD4 memory were each run on three plates, CD8 naive on two plates, and CD8 memory on one plate. Overall study outcomes, separate from this receptor: Larger estimated clonotype richness was generally found for naive subsets than for memory subsets. Because the study included a small number of donors, the genetic and exposure-history diversity represented was limited. Sampling was restricted to blood, and TCR repertoires in tissues likely differ from the TCR repertoires found in blood. Roughly 5% of naive CD4, 3.5% of naive CD8, approximately 2% of memory CD4, and 0.35% to 0.5% of memory CD8 clonotypes were shared across several donors. Pairwise subsampling led to the expectation that sequencing depth would affect the degree of clonotype sharing among donors. Even with the large sequencing depth, rarefaction of the sorted-subset datasets indicated that sequencing was incomplete. Compared with non-shared clonotypes, the clonotypes found in all four sorted-subset donors had higher generation probabilities.

Using the deep immunoSEQ assay, TCR CDR3 regions were amplified from genomic DNA by multiplex PCR. Extracted genomic DNA from each cell subset was spread evenly across all wells of several immunoSEQ 96-well plates, with each plate serving as a replicate. Each replicate PCR for sorted subsets received 150 to 250 ng genomic DNA, equal to 30,000 or so T cell genomes. Purified libraries were quantified with a Qubit 3.0 fluorometer, sized on a Bioanalyzer 2100, and re-quantified with the KAPA Library Quantification kit. Every immunoSEQ 96-well plate was sequenced on a separate single-read 150-cycle Illumina NextSeq 550 flow cell. Per the source publication's procedure: Because the immunoSEQ output held only junctional sequences and lacked quality scores, the filtering could not match the filtering applied to full-length reads. To assign V/J genes and CDR3, sequences were annotated using PyIR, a Python wrapper for IgBLAST v1.9, with IMGT germline references. Reads with weak V/J assignments (E-value above 1e-6), missing CDR3, stop codons, out-of-frame junctions, or ambiguous translated residues were removed. V3J clonotypes were defined as sequences sharing an identical inferred V gene, J gene, and CDR3 amino acid sequence. Percentage overlap between repertoires was computed as shared unique clonotypes divided by the size of the smaller repertoire. RTK rarefaction, the Chao1 estimator, and Recon v2.1 estimates of unobserved clonotypes were used to assess repertoire richness. OLGA was used to compute generation probabilities for all TCRbeta clonotypes that the gDNA method yielded from several donors. The source is immuneACCESS, and TCRdb retained only in-frame sequences with V and J called. Part of the clones is not carried over; for the studies checked, unresolved V genes explain less than half of this, and the remainder is unexplained. That table furnishes V, J and clone size, whereas the DNA furnished D and trimming. Recorded for this sample are approximately 100,000 clones; 68% of them occurred a single time. Over 20% of the sample is taken by the ten largest.

Donors were healthy HIV-negative adults with no recently reported acute infections or vaccinations. Only Caucasian adults living in Nashville, Tennessee, USA were represented among the donors. CD8 memory samples were composed of magnetically selected CD45RO+ cells combined with CCR7-negative CD45RA+ effector memory (TemRA) cells. Blood was collected by leukapheresis, and PBMCs were isolated by Ficoll-Histopaque density gradient centrifugation and then cryopreserved in liquid nitrogen vapor phase. Purity and quantity of every magnetically sorted T cell population were checked by analytical flow cytometry. Each sorted fraction had its genomic DNA isolated and then quantified by UV absorbance on a Nanodrop 2000c. A note on this clone: What antigen it recognizes has not been identified. This clone may be a read error of a much larger clone one base away.

CDR3 length: 15 amino acids, cysteine to phenylalanine. Left in the record is the CDR3 DNA by itself, 45 bases read in frame from the first base. Sequences MRHNA (CDR1) and SNTAGT (CDR2) are obtained from the germline V gene. The V end gives up 3 bases and the J end 8 bases, leaving 3 bases in the junction not matched to a gene. The sample was memory CD8+ T cells sorted from blood. Interpreted using the paper, the cell subset or site label stands for: CD45RO+ cells pooled with CCR7-negative TemRA cells. Recombination joined TRBV6-4 with TRBJ2-1; TRBD2 fits 14 bases in the junction. The sequence came from a woman under 40 in good health. The DNA sequence follows: TGTGCCAGCAGTGAGGGGACTAGCGGGAGCGATGAGCAGTTCTTC. Translated, it reads CASSEGTSGSDEQFF.